Listed below are T cell receptor beta chains from one sample, sequenced in a study of early T cells in non-severe SARS-CoV-2 infection. From the 5' RACE reads, TCRdb called clonotypes with MiXCR, one entry per CDR3 protein. The sample gives tens of thousands of distinct CDR3 sequences, roughly 10% of which show up once; around 8.3% is in the top ten. Sequenced material: whole blood. These receptor sequences come from an adult who was a healthcare worker with PCR-confirmed SARS-CoV-2 infection or an uninfected control (not recorded which). Both conserved end residues are part of each CDR3. The order of the fields is J gene, CDR3 length, V gene, CDR3 protein.

j_call: TRBJ2-1
cdr3_length: 15
v_call: TRBV7-6
cdr3_aa: CASSRETGGLNEQFF

j_call: TRBJ1-5
cdr3_length: 14
v_call: TRBV20-1
cdr3_aa: CSALKTGTNQPQHF

j_call: TRBJ1-1
cdr3_length: 15
v_call: TRBV20-1
cdr3_aa: CSADITTGFRTEAFF

j_call: TRBJ2-5
cdr3_length: 14
v_call: TRBV5-1
cdr3_aa: CASSLGGHVETQYF

j_call: TRBJ2-2
cdr3_length: 13
v_call: TRBV5-1
cdr3_aa: CASSLQGTGELFF

j_call: TRBJ1-4
cdr3_length: 15
v_call: TRBV6-5
cdr3_aa: CATSAHPATNEKLFF

j_call: TRBJ2-3
cdr3_length: 13
v_call: TRBV10-2
cdr3_aa: CASKSTDGNTQYF

j_call: TRBJ2-3
cdr3_length: 15
v_call: TRBV10-3
cdr3_aa: CATRDRGQITNTQYF

j_call: TRBJ1-2
cdr3_length: 14
v_call: TRBV6-5
cdr3_aa: CASSYTPTGNGYTF

j_call: TRBJ1-5
cdr3_length: 12
v_call: TRBV20-1
cdr3_aa: CSAGQGNQPQHF

j_call: TRBJ1-1
cdr3_length: 15
v_call: TRBV12-5
cdr3_aa: CASGLETGGGTEAFF

j_call: TRBJ2-5
cdr3_length: 16
v_call: TRBV15
cdr3_aa: CATSRPGLAGQETQYF

j_call: TRBJ1-1
cdr3_length: 13
v_call: TRBV10-3
cdr3_aa: CAISDTANTEAFF

j_call: TRBJ1-1
cdr3_length: 14
v_call: TRBV5-1
cdr3_aa: CASSLQGLGTEAFF

j_call: TRBJ2-1
cdr3_length: 15
v_call: TRBV11-2
cdr3_aa: CASRQVGGGNNEQFF

j_call: TRBJ2-1
cdr3_length: 16
v_call: TRBV20-1
cdr3_aa: CSARDPREGQYNEQFF

j_call: TRBJ1-6
cdr3_length: 14
v_call: TRBV2
cdr3_aa: CASSGTGQNSPLHF

j_call: TRBJ2-1
cdr3_length: 15
v_call: TRBV7-6
cdr3_aa: CASSPHSGRKNEQFF

j_call: TRBJ2-3
cdr3_length: 13
v_call: TRBV24-1
cdr3_aa: CATSAGTSGTQYF

j_call: TRBJ1-4
cdr3_length: 16
v_call: TRBV30
cdr3_aa: CAWSVRVGFGNEKLFF

j_call: TRBJ2-3
cdr3_length: 15
v_call: TRBV6-6
cdr3_aa: CASSYARGPTDTQYF

j_call: TRBJ2-3
cdr3_length: 14
v_call: TRBV10-3
cdr3_aa: CAASAGVNTDTQYF

j_call: TRBJ2-1
cdr3_length: 16
v_call: TRBV5-6
cdr3_aa: CASSSPSGVSYNEQFF

j_call: TRBJ2-7
cdr3_length: 11
v_call: TRBV2
cdr3_aa: CASRGDRTSYF

j_call: TRBJ2-7
cdr3_length: 14
v_call: TRBV24-1
cdr3_aa: CATSSGKSSYEQYF

j_call: TRBJ1-5
cdr3_length: 15
v_call: TRBV7-8
cdr3_aa: CASSLARDFLQPQHF

j_call: TRBJ2-7
cdr3_length: 15
v_call: TRBV30
cdr3_aa: CAWEEGTNYGIEQYF

j_call: TRBJ2-2
cdr3_length: 14
v_call: TRBV12-3/TRBV12-4
cdr3_aa: CASSLSMSTGELFF

j_call: TRBJ2-5
cdr3_length: 16
v_call: TRBV11-2
cdr3_aa: CASSGRQGKGEETQYF

j_call: TRBJ2-4
cdr3_length: 14
v_call: TRBV27
cdr3_aa: CASRGQGVKNIQYF